This entry concerns a single T cell receptor beta chain. Its specificity is not known. Original processing notes: ImmunoSEQ only sent back junction sequences with no quality scores, so filtering was done differently. Assay used: immunoSEQ multiplex PCR; TCRdb lists only in-frame clones, some missing. V and J calls and clone size come straight from that table; D and trimming were deduced from the DNA. Among a few million clones listed, approximately 95% were seen once. This sample is drawn from a study of shared clonotypes between healthy human individuals. The ends lost 3 bases at V and 2 bases at J; junction bases unmatched: 14. The germline CDR1 and CDR2 sequences are KGHSH and LQKENI. The CDR3 is made up of 20 amino acids. Findings and caveats of the study: The study found lower generation probabilities in non-shared clonotypes than in those shared by all four donors.

The sample taken for sequencing was naive CD4+ T cells from PBMCs. Documented subset: CD45RA+ positively selected. The receptor was isolated from a man between 18 and 29 years old in good health. Some clones in this sample may be carry-over from other donors' samples. This chain connects TRBV18 to TRBJ2-6; 9 positions match TRBD1. Written as DNA, the CDR3 is TGTGCCAGCTCACCTGACGCTGCCGGGACAGGGCTCGCTGGGGCCAACGTCCTGACTTTC. This sequence encodes CASSPDAAGTGLAGANVLTF.